This is a list of T cell receptor beta chains from one sample in a study of control samples from healthy donors and cancer patients. Some clones are missing from TCRdb's copy, which holds only in-frame ones; the method was immunoSEQ multiplex PCR. The data hold some 64,000 clones, with about 87% observed a single time. Material: PBMCs. These receptors were obtained from a woman in her forties or fifties with head and neck cancer. CDR3s include the opening cysteine and the closing phenylalanine or tryptophan. A D gene is named only where the DNA matches it firmly. Clone size is shown for a subset of rows, as once, few, many or a class of expanded clone.

v_gene	j_gene	d_gene	len	abundance	CDR3aa	CDR3nt
TRBV2	TRBJ1-1	NA	13	NA	CASTDARQGEAFF	TGTGCCAGCACCGACGCCCGGCAGGGAGAAGCTTTCTTT
TRBV3-1/TRBV3-2	TRBJ2-5	NA	15	NA	CASSQDISRVETQYF	TGTGCCAGCAGCCAAGATATAAGCAGGGTAGAGACCCAGTACTTC
TRBV19	TRBJ2-3	TRBD2	14	NA	CASSIGEGPDTQYF	TGTGCCAGTAGTATTGGGGAGGGCCCAGATACGCAGTATTTT
TRBV4-1	TRBJ2-5	TRBD2	18	once	CASSQEVLAGGPLETQYF	TGCGCCAGCAGCCAAGAGGTCCTAGCGGGGGGTCCACTAGAGACCCAGTACTTC
TRBV6-5	TRBJ2-1	TRBD1	14	NA	CASTRDRPYNEQFF	TGTGCCAGCACTAGGGACAGGCCATACAATGAGCAGTTCTTC
TRBV9	TRBJ1-6	NA	13	NA	CASSAAYDSPLHF	TGTGCCAGCAGCGCCGCGTATGATTCACCCCTCCACTTT
TRBV7-2	TRBJ1-2	NA	12	NA	CASSLRGLGYTF	TGTGCCAGCAGCTTAAGAGGGTTGGGCTACACCTTC
TRBV28	TRBJ2-7	NA	15	once	CASSSTGLSSYEQYF	TGTGCCAGCAGTTCCACAGGACTAAGCTCCTACGAGCAGTACTTC
TRBV4-3	TRBJ1-6	NA	14	NA	CASSQDGGSSPLHF	TGCGCCAGCAGCCAAGATGGGGGGAGTTCACCCCTCCACTTT
TRBV5-1	TRBJ1-1	NA	16	once	CASSQTPGLANTEAFF	TGCGCCAGCAGCCAAACCCCGGGACTCGCGAACACTGAAGCTTTCTTT
TRBV5-1	TRBJ1-3	NA	16	once	CASSRDPGASGNTIYF	TGCGCCAGCAGCCGGGACCCAGGGGCTTCTGGAAACACCATATATTTT
TRBV19	TRBJ2-1	TRBD1	14	NA	CASSIWTGENEQFF	TGTGCCAGTAGTATTTGGACAGGGGAGAATGAGCAGTTCTTC
TRBV2	TRBJ2-7	NA	12	NA	CASSVSGREQYF	TGTGCCAGCAGTGTGTCAGGGCGCGAGCAGTACTTC
TRBV5-6	TRBJ2-1	NA	11	once	CASSFRLEQFF	TGTGCCAGCAGCTTTCGCCTTGAGCAGTTCTTC
TRBV19	TRBJ1-4	TRBD1	14	NA	CASTTQGMREKLFF	TGTGCCAGTACCACACAGGGGATGCGAGAAAAACTGTTTTTT
TRBV19	TRBJ2-5	TRBD1	12	NA	CASSRGQETQYF	TGTGCCAGTAGCAGGGGGCAAGAGACCCAGTACTTC
TRBV6-5	TRBJ2-7	TRBD2	14	once	CASSRLAGVYEQYF	TGTGCCAGCAGCAGACTAGCGGGGGTGTACGAGCAGTACTTC
TRBV3-1/TRBV3-2	TRBJ2-3	TRBD1	16	NA	CASSQVGTGGTDTQYF	TGTGCCAGCAGCCAAGTTGGGACAGGGGGTACAGATACGCAGTATTTT
TRBV28	TRBJ1-1	NA	14	NA	CASKRVVGNTEAFF	TGTGCCAGCAAAAGGGTTGTGGGGAACACTGAAGCTTTCTTT